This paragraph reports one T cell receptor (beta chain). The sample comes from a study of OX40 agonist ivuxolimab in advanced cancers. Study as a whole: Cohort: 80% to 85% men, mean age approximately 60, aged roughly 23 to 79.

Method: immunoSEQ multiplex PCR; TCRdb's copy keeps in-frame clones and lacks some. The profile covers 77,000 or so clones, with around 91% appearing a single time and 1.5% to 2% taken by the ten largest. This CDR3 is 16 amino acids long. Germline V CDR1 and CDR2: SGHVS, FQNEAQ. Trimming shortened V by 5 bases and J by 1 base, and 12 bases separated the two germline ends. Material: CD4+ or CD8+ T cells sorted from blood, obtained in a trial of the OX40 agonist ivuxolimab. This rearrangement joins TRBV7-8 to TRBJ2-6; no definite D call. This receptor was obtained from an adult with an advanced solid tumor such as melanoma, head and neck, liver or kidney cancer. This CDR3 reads CASSQSTGSGANVLTF. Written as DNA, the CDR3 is TGTGCCAGCAGCCAATCTACCGGGTCTGGGGCCAACGTCCTGACTTTC. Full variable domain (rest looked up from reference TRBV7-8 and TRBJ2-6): GAGVSQSPRYKVAKRGQDVALRCDPISGHVSLFWYQQALGQGPEFLTYFQNEAQLDKSGLPSDRFFAERPEGSVSTLKIQRTQQEDSAVYLCASSQSTGSGANVLTFGAGSRLTVL.